The following is a T cell receptor (beta chain) sequence with its context. Germline-derived CDR1 and CDR2 are SGHTA and FQGNSA. V was clipped by 1 base and J by 3 bases, with 13 bases between them. This CDR3 is built from 15 residues. In the authors' workflow: From reference gene primer amplification, estimates of nucleated cell counts were derived. TCRdb keeps only in-frame clones here, not all; method: immunoSEQ multiplex PCR. That table supplies the V and J calls and clone size; D and trimming were determined from the DNA. Of 200,000 or so clones in the sample, about 90% were seen once. The data originate from a study of blood T cell repertoires in COVID-19. It was within 2 weeks before study entry that exposed participants met a COVID-19 case.

This TCR was sampled from a woman in her thirties who had been exposed to COVID-19. The rearrangement uses TRBV7-2 and TRBJ2-7; TRBD2 might be the D (6 bases). The sample comprised PBMCs or T cells enriched from blood (not recorded which). The CDR3 nucleotides read TGTGCCAGCAGCTTAGGGGCGGGGTTAAGCTACGAGCAGTACTTC. This codes for CASSLGAGLSYEQYF.